What follows is one T cell receptor beta chain and its context. Its antigen is not known. The PCR was carried out with 60 Vbeta primers and 13 Jbeta primers. Generated by immunoSEQ multiplex PCR, the TCRdb table keeps only in-frame clones and is missing some. The repertoire holds over 100,000 clones, with over 75% as singletons. The sample belongs to a study of cytomegalovirus exposure and HLA in healthy donors. This CDR3 is built from 13 residues. Germline CDR1 reads LNHNV; CDR2 reads YYDKDF (reference sequence). V was clipped by 7 bases and J by 7 bases, with 14 bases between them. General observations from the study: For most subjects, TCR beta sequences were reported to predict HLA-A and HLA-B alleles with accuracy.

Sequencing was carried out using PBMCs. This TCR was sampled from a young man in good health and CMV-seronegative. This chain uses TRBV15 with TRBJ2-1, with a tentative D call TRBD1 (6 bases). DNA for the CDR3: TGTGCCACCAACACAGGGTTGAGGAATGAGCAGTTCTTC. Translated: CATNTGLRNEQFF. The variable domain in full, with the rest retrieved from reference TRBV15 and TRBJ2-1, is DAMVIQNPRYQVTQFGKPVTLSCSQTLNHNVMYWYQQKSSQAPKLLFHYYDKDFNNEADTPDNFQSRRPNTSFCFLDIRSPGLGDTAMYLCATNTGLRNEQFFGPGTRLTVL.